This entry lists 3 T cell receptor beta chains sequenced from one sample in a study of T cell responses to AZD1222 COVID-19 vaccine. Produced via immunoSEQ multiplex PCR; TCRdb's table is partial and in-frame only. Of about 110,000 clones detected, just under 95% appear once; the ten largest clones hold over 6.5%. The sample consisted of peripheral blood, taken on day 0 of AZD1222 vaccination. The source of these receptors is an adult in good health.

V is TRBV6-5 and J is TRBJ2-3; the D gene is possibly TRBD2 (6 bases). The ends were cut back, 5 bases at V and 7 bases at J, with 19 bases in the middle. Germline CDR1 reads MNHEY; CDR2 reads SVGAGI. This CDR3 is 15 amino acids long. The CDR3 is CASSPASTRGNTQYF. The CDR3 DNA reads TGTGCCAGCAGTCCTGCGTCGACTAGGGGAAATACGCAGTATTTT.

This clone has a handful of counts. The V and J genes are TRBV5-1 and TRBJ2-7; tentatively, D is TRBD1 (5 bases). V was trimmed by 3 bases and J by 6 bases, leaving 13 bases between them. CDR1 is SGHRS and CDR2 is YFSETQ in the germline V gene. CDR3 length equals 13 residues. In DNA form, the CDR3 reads TGCGCCAGCAGCTGGACCTCTGGGGCCGAGCAGTACTTC. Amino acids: CASSWTSGAEQYF.

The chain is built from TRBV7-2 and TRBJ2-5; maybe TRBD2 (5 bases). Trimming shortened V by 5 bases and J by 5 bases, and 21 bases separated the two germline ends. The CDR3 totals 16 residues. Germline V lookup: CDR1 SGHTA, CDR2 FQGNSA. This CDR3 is CASSPEGAPGRETQYF. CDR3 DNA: TGTGCCAGCAGCCCCGAGGGAGCTCCAGGAAGGGAGACCCAGTACTTC.